The T cell receptor beta chain described here comes from a study of blood T cell repertoires in COVID-19. Study-wide background: Acute and convalescent COVID-19 specimens originated in the United States, Italy and Spain. PBMCs, B-cell-depleted T cells, or T cells provided the cDNA or gDNA that made up the material.

Trimming stripped 3 bases from V and 5 bases from J, with 13 bases between. The CDR3 extends over 13 amino acids. Germline V gene data show CDR1 as GTSNPN and CDR2 as SVGIG (reference sequence). Authors' data handling: Reference gene primer amplification yielded estimated nucleated cell counts. TCRdb's table, derived via immunoSEQ multiplex PCR, lists solely in-frame clones and lacks some. The V and J calls and clone size are taken from that table; D and trimming were inferred from the DNA. The sample yields about 140,000 clones, approximately 86% seen once. This clonotype originated in an older woman with acute or convalescent COVID-19. V usage is TRBV30 and J usage is TRBJ1-1; D is possibly TRBD1 (6 bases). Sequencing was done on a sample of peripheral blood. CDR3 sequence (DNA): TGTGCCTGGAGGTCACAGGGAAGTACTGAAGCTTTCTTT. This translates into CAWRSQGSTEAFF.